This passage covers 13 T cell receptor beta chains from one sample sequenced in a study of blood T cell repertoires in COVID-19. This table comes from immunoSEQ multiplex PCR, and its TCRdb copy is limited to in-frame clones, with some not included. The table has about 42,000 clones, around 89% seen once. The source material was peripheral blood. Receptors were obtained from a human donor in a cohort sampled during active COVID-19.

The rearrangement uses TRBV6-4 and TRBJ2-1; 8 bases align to TRBD2. Trimming cost V 0 bases and J 6 bases; bases outside gene matches: 22. Germline CDR1 reads MRHNA; CDR2 reads SNTAGT. This CDR3 has 21 amino acids. Written as DNA, the CDR3 is TGTGCCAGCAGTGACTCGAAGGACAAGCCTATAGCGGGGCGGCCAGCCAATGAGCAGTTCTTC. Protein product: CASSDSKDKPIAGRPANEQFF.

The chain joins TRBV18 to TRBJ1-5; tentative D call: TRBD1 (6 bases). The CDR3 has 13 amino acids. V lost 3 bases and J lost 5, with 8 bases in between. CDR1 KGHSH and CDR2 LQKENI come from the germline V gene. The CDR3 DNA is TGTGCCAGCTCACCGGGGGCTTATCAGCCCCAGCATTTT. Its protein is CASSPGAYQPQHF.

The chain uses TRBV23-1 and TRBJ1-2, with 7 bases identical to TRBD1. TRBV23-1 is an ORF; its function is uncertain. V dropped 3 bases and J dropped 3; count of bases not matched to a gene: 7. This CDR3 region has 15 residues. The CDR3 here is CASSHPLDRDYGYTF. The CDR3 DNA follows: TGCGCCAGCAGTCACCCCCTCGACAGGGACTATGGCTACACCTTC.

Worth noting for this clone: Sequence at one end of the junction differs from germline and may be a read error. The chain is built from TRBV7-9 and TRBJ2-5; 7 nucleotides line up with TRBD1. The germline CDR1 and CDR2 sequences are SEHNR and FQNEAQ (reference sequence). The CDR3 covers 13 residues. CDR3 amino acids: CASSLADRRLFHF. The CDR3 DNA reads as TGTGCCAGCAGCTTAGCGGACAGGCGGCTATTTCACTTC.

CDR3 amino acids: CSVLGASQGAYEQYF. For the CDR3, the DNA is TGCAGCGTGTTGGGCGCGTCCCAAGGGGCCTACGAGCAGTACTTC. The V call is TRBV29-1, the J call TRBJ2-7; tentatively, D is TRBD1 (5 bases). V lost 6 bases to trimming and J lost 2 bases, with 20 bases between them. Germline V lookup: CDR1 SQVTM, CDR2 ANQGSEA. The CDR3 length is 15 residues.

There are a few counts of this clone. V is TRBV30 and J is TRBJ2-7, with 7 nucleotides matching TRBD2. CDR3 length: 12 amino acids. Germline CDR1 and CDR2: GTSNPN and SVGIG (reference sequence). The V segment lost 4 bases and the J segment 4 bases; nucleotides outside the gene matches: 4. CDR3 loop: CAWKRGEYEQYF. CDR3 DNA: TGTGCCTGGAAACGGGGGGAATACGAGCAGTACTTC.

The J gene is TRBJ2-1, the V gene TRBV30; TRBD2 agrees at 15 bases. The germline V gene has CDR1 GTSNPN and CDR2 SVGIG (reference sequence). V shed 7 bases and J 6 bases; nucleotides not matched to a gene: 13. The CDR3 has 17 amino acids. Here the CDR3 DNA reads TGTGCCTCCTCTTACCCGGGACTAGCGGGAGGCGGCAATGAGCAGTTCTTC. This gives the protein CASSYPGLAGGGNEQFF.

This chain joins TRBV6-5 and TRBJ2-7, with D perhaps TRBD2 (6 bases). The CDR3 consists of 13 residues. CDR1 is MNHEY, CDR2 SVGAGI, per germline. V lost 2 bases and J lost 6, with 11 bases in between. The CDR3: CASSYNRDSEQYF. For the CDR3, the DNA is TGTGCCAGCAGTTACAACCGGGACTCCGAGCAGTACTTC.

V and J are TRBV19 and TRBJ2-7, with 7 bases that match TRBD1. J lost 3 bases, V lost 6 bases, and 5 bases had no gene match. CDR3 length: 13 residues. The germline V gene encodes CDR1 LNHDA and CDR2 SQIVND (reference sequence). CDR3 sequence reads: CASSPNRGYEQYF. DNA of the CDR3: TGTGCCAGTAGCCCTAACAGGGGCTACGAGCAGTACTTC.

This chain links TRBV30 with TRBJ1-6; no firm D call. Germline CDR1 and CDR2: GTSNPN and SVGIG (reference sequence). CDR3 length: 16 amino acids. V was cut by 2 bases and J by 7 bases, with 18 bases left in between. CDR3 in DNA: TGTGCCTGGAGTTCCTTGTCTCCGCAGTTAAATTCACCCCTCCACTTT. Its translation is CAWSSLSPQLNSPLHF.

The chain couples TRBV9 to TRBJ2-7; D may be TRBD2 (6 bases). V lost 1 base and J 6 bases, leaving 11 bases between the germline ends. The CDR3 contains 13 residues. Per the germline V gene, CDR1 is SGDLS and CDR2 is YYNGEE. The CDR3 reads CASSVLYGGEQYF. DNA for the CDR3: TGTGCCAGCAGCGTACTATACGGGGGCGAGCAGTACTTC. The whole variable domain, filled in from reference TRBV9 and TRBJ2-7, reads DSGVTQTPKHLITATGQRVTLRCSPRSGDLSVYWYQQSLDQGLQFLIQYYNGEERAKGNILERFSAQQFPDLHSELNLSSLELGDSALYFCASSVLYGGEQYFGPGTRLTVT.

This clone is deemed large. The genes are TRBV19 and TRBJ2-5; D may be TRBD1 (6 bases). This CDR3 has 15 residues. Trimming took 5 bases from V and 2 from J, leaving 15 bases between them. Germline lookup yields CDR1 LNHDA and CDR2 SQIVND (reference sequence). CDR3 coding DNA: TGTGCCAGTAGTTCTTTCGACAGGAGGCAAGAGACCCAGTACTTC. Amino acids: CASSSFDRRQETQYF.

The chain links TRBV6-5 to TRBJ1-4; 7 positions agree with TRBD1. CDR3 length: 14 residues. The ends lost 8 bases at V and 8 bases at J; junction bases unmatched: 11. Looked up from germline, CDR1 is MNHEY and CDR2 is SVGAGI. The CDR3 region has the DNA TGTGCCAGCGGGCTACAGGGGTTAGGCGAAAAACTGTTTTTT. Translating it yields CASGLQGLGEKLFF.